This TCR beta chain came from a study of siplizumab effects on memory and regulatory T cells. Whole-study results and caveats: The authors did not confirm suppressive function in proliferating Tregs from siplizumab cultures. Assignment to unstimulated subsets succeeded for only a minor fraction of the alloreactive clones.

Sequenced by immunoSEQ multiplex PCR; TCRdb stores in-frame clones only, minus some. Counted here are 85,000 to 120,000 clones, roughly 90% occurring once; the ten biggest clones make up about 1.1%. About this clone itself: The target antigen is unknown.

Germline loops: CDR1 MDHEN, CDR2 SYDVKM. This CDR3 region has 15 residues. V was shortened by 11 bases and J by 7 bases, with 24 bases between the two germline ends. The rearrangement links TRBV28 to TRBJ1-3; perhaps TRBD1 as D (5 bases). Sequencing was carried out using CD4+ T cells sorted from blood. The clonotype was recovered from a human donor in good health. The CDR3, as DNA: TGTGCCGGGCAGGGTACTTCGGACCTGATGAACACCATATATTTT. Translation gives CAGQGTSDLMNTIYF.